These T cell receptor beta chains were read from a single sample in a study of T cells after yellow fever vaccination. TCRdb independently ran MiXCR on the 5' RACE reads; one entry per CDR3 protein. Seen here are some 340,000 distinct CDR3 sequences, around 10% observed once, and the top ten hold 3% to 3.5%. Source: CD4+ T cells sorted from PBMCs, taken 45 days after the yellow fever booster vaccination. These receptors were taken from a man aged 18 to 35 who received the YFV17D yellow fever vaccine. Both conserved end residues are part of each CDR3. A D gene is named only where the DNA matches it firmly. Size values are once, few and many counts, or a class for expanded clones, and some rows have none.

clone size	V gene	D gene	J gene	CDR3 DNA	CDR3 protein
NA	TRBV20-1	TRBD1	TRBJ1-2	TGCAGTGCTAGATTACAGGGGATAGATGGCTACACCTTC	CSARLQGIDGYTF
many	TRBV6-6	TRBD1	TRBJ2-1	TGTGCCAGCAGAGACAGCCGTGGGACAGGGATCGATGAGCAGTTCTTC	CASRDSRGTGIDEQFF
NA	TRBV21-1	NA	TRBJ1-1	TGTGCCAGCAGCAATCCAGTGGGGCCCGAGGCTTTCTTT	CASSNPVGPEAFF
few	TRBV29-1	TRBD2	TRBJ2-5	TGCAGCGTCGCACAGCAGCGGGGGTTAGGGGAGACCCAGTACTTC	CSVAQQRGLGETQYF
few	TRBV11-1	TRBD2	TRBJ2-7	TGTGCCAGCAGCTGGAACTTAGCGGGGGACTACGAGCAGTACTTC	CASSWNLAGDYEQYF
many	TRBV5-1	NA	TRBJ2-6	TGTGCCAGCAGCCTCGGGAGCTCTGGGGCCAACGTCCTGACTTTC	CASSLGSSGANVLTF
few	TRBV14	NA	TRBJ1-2	TGTGCCAGCAGCCAAGATCGGGTCCAGAGCTATGGCTACACCTTC	CASSQDRVQSYGYTF
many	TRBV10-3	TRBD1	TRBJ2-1	TGTGCCATCAGTGAGCTCAGGGGGCGTGGTGAGCAGTTCTTC	CAISELRGRGEQFF
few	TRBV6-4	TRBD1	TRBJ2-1	TGTGCCAGCAGTCCCAAACAGGGACAGGGGGCCAATGAGCAGTTCTTC	CASSPKQGQGANEQFF
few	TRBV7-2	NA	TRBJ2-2	TGTGCCAGCAGCTTCGCCGGGCGGGGCACCGGGGAGCTGTTTTTT	CASSFAGRGTGELFF
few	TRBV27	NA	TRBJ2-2	TGTGCCAGCAGTTTCGATGGGTGGGGGACCGGGGAGCTGTTTTTT	CASSFDGWGTGELFF
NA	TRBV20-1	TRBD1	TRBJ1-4	TGCAGTGCGGCCTCCGGGACAGGGTTTGAAAAACTGTTTTTT	CSAASGTGFEKLFF
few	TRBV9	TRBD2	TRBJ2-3	TGTGCCAGCAGCCGTGGGTCTCTAGCGGGGGATACGCAGTATTTT	CASSRGSLAGDTQYF
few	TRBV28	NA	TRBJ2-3	TGTGCCAGCACACCTCCCGGGACAGATACGCAGTATTTT	CASTPPGTDTQYF
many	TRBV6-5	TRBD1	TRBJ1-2	TGTGCCAGCATTCAACCCGGGACAGGGGGCGATGGCTACACCTTC	CASIQPGTGGDGYTF
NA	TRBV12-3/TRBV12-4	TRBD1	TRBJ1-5	TGTGCCAGCAGTTTCGGACAGGGCGGGCCCCAGCATTTT	CASSFGQGGPQHF
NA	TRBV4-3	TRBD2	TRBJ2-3	TGCGCCAGCAGACGTACCGCTAGCGGGGGCACAGATACGCAGTATTTT	CASRRTASGGTDTQYF
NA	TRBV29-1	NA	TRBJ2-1	TGCAGCGTTGAAATAGGCGGGGGCCAGTTCTTC	CSVEIGGGQFF
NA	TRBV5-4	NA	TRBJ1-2	TGTGCCAGCAGCTTGGTACACGGGAACTATGGCTACACCTTC	CASSLVHGNYGYTF
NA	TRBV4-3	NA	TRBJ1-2	TGCGCCAGCAGCCAAGATAACAGGGGCTACACCTTC	CASSQDNRGYTF
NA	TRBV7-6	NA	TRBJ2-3	TGTGCCAGCGGAAAATTTTACACAGATACGCAGTATTTT	CASGKFYTDTQYF
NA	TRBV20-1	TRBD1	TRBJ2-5	TGCAGTGCCAGGGCCCCCTACAGGGGTCCGGAGACCCAGTACTTC	CSARAPYRGPETQYF
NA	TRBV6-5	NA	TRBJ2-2	TGTGCCAGTAAAGGGGGGGCGAACACCGGGGAGCTGTTTTTT	CASKGGANTGELFF
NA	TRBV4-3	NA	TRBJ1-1	TGCGCCAGCAGCCAAATGACGGGGAACACTGAAGCTTTCTTT	CASSQMTGNTEAFF
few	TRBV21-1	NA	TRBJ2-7	TGTGCCAGCAGCTCCCGGATGCAGGGGGCCGTCCACGAGCAGTACTTC	CASSSRMQGAVHEQYF
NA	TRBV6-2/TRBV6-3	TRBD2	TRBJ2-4	TGTGCCAGCAGATACGGGGAGCGGGACAAAAACATTCAGTACTTC	CASRYGERDKNIQYF
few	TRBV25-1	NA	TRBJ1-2	TGTGCCAGCAGTGAATCCCACCTCAGGGGCTACACCTTC	CASSESHLRGYTF
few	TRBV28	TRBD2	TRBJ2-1	TGTGCCAGCAGGGGTGGTGGGGGGGGCTCCTACAATGAGCAGTTCTTC	CASRGGGGGSYNEQFF
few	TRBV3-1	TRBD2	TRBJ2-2	TGTGCCAGCAGCCAAGGACTAGCGGGACAAACCACCGGGGAGCTGTTTTTT	CASSQGLAGQTTGELFF
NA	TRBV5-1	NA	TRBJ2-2	TGCGCCAGCAGCTTGGGGGTAGGAGAAACCGGGGAGCTGTTTTTT	CASSLGVGETGELFF
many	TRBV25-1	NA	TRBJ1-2	TGTGCCAGCAGTGACCCGGCTTATGGCTACACCTTC	CASSDPAYGYTF
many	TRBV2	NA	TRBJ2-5	TGTGCCAGCAGTGTAGCTATCGAGACCCAGTACTTC	CASSVAIETQYF
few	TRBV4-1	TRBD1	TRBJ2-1	TGCGCCAGCAGCCAAGGGGACAGCTCCTACAATGAGCAGTTCTTC	CASSQGDSSYNEQFF
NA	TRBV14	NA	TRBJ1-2	TGTGCCAGCAGCCTGGGAGGGCTGAGCTATGGCTACACCTTC	CASSLGGLSYGYTF